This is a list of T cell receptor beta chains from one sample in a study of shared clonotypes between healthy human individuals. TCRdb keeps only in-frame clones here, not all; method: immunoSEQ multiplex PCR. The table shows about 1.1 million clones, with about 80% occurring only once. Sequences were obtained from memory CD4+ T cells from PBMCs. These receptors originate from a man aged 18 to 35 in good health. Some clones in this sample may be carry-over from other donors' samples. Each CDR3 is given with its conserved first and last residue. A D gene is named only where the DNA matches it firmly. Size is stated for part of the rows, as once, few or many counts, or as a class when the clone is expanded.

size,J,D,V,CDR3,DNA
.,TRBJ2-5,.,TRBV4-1,CASSQPGRIKRPQYF,TGCGCCAGCAGCCAGCCGGGGAGAATAAAGAGACCCCAGTACTTC
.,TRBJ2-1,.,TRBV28,CASSLFWSGSSYNEQFF,TGTGCCAGCAGTTTATTTTGGTCCGGGAGCTCCTACAATGAGCAGTTCTTC
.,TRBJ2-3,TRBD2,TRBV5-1,CASSSGLAGGGDTQYF,TGCGCCAGCAGCTCGGGACTAGCGGGAGGTGGAGATACGCAGTATTTT
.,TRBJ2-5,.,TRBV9,CASAEGGQGLAQYF,TGTGCCAGCGCCGAGGGGGGGCAAGGGTTGGCCCAGTACTTC
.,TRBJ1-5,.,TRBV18,CASSLDRNQPQHF,TGTGCCAGCTCACTGGACAGAAATCAGCCCCAGCATTTT
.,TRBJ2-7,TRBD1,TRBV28,CASSLTTGDRGLYEQYF,TGTGCCAGCAGTTTAACGACGGGGGACAGGGGGCTTTACGAGCAGTACTTC
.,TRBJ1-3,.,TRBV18,CASSPVDQGNTIYF,TGTGCCAGCTCACCGGTCGATCAGGGAAACACCATATATTTT
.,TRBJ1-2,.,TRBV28,CASSSASGTTGRGYYGYTF,TGTGCCAGCAGTTCGGCCAGTGGGACTACGGGACGGGGCTACTATGGCTACACCTTC
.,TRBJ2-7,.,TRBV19,CASTHSDRYEQYF,TGTGCCAGTACCCATTCCGACAGGTACGAGCAGTACTTC
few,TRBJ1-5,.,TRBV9,CASSAHARSGDQPQHF,TGTGCCAGCAGCGCCCATGCACGAAGCGGGGATCAGCCCCAGCATTTT
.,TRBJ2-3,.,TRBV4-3,CASSQFGTDTQYF,TGCGCCAGCAGCCAATTCGGAACAGATACGCAGTATTTT
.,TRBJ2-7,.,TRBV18,CASSPGRGYYEQYF,TGTGCCAGCTCACCTGGTCGGGGATACTACGAGCAGTACTTC
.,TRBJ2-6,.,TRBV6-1,CASSEHVSGANVLTF,TGTGCCAGCAGTGAACATGTCTCTGGGGCCAACGTCCTGACTTTC
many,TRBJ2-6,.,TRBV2,CASTMYSSGANVLTF,TGTGCCAGCACCATGTACTCCTCTGGGGCCAACGTCCTGACTTTC
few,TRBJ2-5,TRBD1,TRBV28,CASSFSTGGRQETQYF,TGTGCCAGCAGTTTCAGTACAGGGGGCCGTCAAGAGACCCAGTACTTC
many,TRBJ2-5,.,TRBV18,CASSQPGETQYF,TGTGCCAGCTCGCAACCTGGCGAGACCCAGTACTTC
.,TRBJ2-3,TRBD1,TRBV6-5,CASSSRQGADTQYF,TGTGCCAGCAGTTCGAGACAGGGGGCAGATACGCAGTATTTT
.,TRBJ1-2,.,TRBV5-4,CASSRSPGQPPTGYTF,TGTGCCAGCAGCCGTTCACCGGGCCAACCTCCAACTGGCTACACCTTC
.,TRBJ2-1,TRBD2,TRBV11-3,CASSFSGLAGGSNNEQFF,TGTGCCAGCAGCTTTTCGGGACTAGCGGGAGGAAGTAACAATGAGCAGTTCTTC
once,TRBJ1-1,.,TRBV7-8,CASRRTENTEAFF,TGTGCCAGCAGACGAACTGAGAACACTGAAGCTTTCTTT
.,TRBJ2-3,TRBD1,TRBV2,CASSWTGVGTDTQYF,TGTGCCAGCAGTTGGACAGGGGTGGGCACAGATACGCAGTATTTT
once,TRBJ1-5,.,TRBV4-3,CASSRQVYQPQHF,TGCGCCAGCAGCCGCCAGGTGTACCAGCCCCAGCATTTT
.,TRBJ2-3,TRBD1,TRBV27,CASSFLQGADTQYF,TGTGCCAGCAGTTTTCTTCAGGGGGCAGATACGCAGTATTTT
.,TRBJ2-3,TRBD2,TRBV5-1,CASSTGTSGIADTQYF,TGCGCCAGCAGCACAGGGACTAGCGGGATCGCGGATACGCAGTATTTT
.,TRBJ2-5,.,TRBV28,CASSERRETQYF,TGTGCCAGCAGTGAGCGTAGGGAGACCCAGTACTTC
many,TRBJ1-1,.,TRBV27,CASTPDMNTEAFF,TGTGCCAGCACCCCAGACATGAACACTGAAGCTTTCTTT
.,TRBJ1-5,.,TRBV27,CASSLRDPALGGPQHF,TGTGCCAGCAGTTTACGGGACCCAGCCTTGGGGGGGCCCCAGCATTTT
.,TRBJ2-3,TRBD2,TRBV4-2,CASSESSSGSGDTQYF,TGTGCCAGCAGCGAGTCGTCTAGCGGGAGTGGAGATACGCAGTATTTT
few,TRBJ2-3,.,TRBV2,CASSEASPGTDTQYF,TGTGCCAGCAGTGAAGCCTCTCCGGGCACAGATACGCAGTATTTT
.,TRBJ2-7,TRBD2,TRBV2,CASSVEREGVEQYF,TGTGCCAGCAGTGTAGAGCGGGAGGGGGTCGAGCAGTACTTC
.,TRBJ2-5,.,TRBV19,CASRQEGGEETQYF,TGTGCCAGTAGACAAGAGGGGGGGGAAGAGACCCAGTACTTC
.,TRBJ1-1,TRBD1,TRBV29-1,CSVWTGPLGAFF,TGCAGCGTCTGGACAGGGCCCTTGGGGGCTTTCTTT
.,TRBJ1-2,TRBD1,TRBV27,CASKPSDRGIYGYTF,TGTGCCAGCAAACCCTCGGACAGGGGCATCTATGGCTACACCTTC
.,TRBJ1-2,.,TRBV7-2,CASSLADSYGYTF,TGTGCCAGCAGCTTAGCCGACAGCTATGGCTACACCTTC
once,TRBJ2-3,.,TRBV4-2,CASSQEPHPSQDTQYF,TGTGCCAGCAGCCAAGAGCCCCACCCTAGCCAAGATACGCAGTATTTT
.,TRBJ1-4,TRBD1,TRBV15,CATSRDGQGFEKLFF,TGTGCCACCAGCAGAGACGGACAGGGTTTTGAAAAACTGTTTTTT
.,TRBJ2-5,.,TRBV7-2,CASSRTRAGGETQYF,TGTGCCAGCAGCCGGACTCGGGCCGGGGGAGAGACCCAGTACTTC
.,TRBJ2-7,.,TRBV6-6,CASSYSTGYEQYF,TGTGCCAGCAGTTACTCCACGGGCTACGAGCAGTACTTC
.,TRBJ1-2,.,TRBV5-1,CASSLASEDGYTF,TGCGCCAGCAGCTTGGCGTCAGAAGATGGCTACACCTTC
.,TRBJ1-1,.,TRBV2,CASSEALGGAEAFF,TGTGCCAGCAGTGAAGCGCTTGGGGGCGCTGAAGCTTTCTTT
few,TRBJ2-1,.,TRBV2,CASSARLGNEQFF,TGTGCCAGCAGTGCTCGACTAGGAAATGAGCAGTTCTTC
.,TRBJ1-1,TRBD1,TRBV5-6,CASSGRDRGIRAFF,TGTGCCAGCAGCGGCCGGGACAGGGGAATCAGGGCTTTCTTT
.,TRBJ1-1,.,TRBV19,CASSIWGNTEAFF,TGTGCCAGTAGTATATGGGGAAACACTGAAGCTTTCTTT
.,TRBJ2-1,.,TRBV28,CASSFVLAGEQFF,TGTGCCAGCAGTTTCGTCCTAGCAGGCGAGCAGTTCTTC
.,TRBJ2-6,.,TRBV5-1,CASSLGVAGANVLTF,TGCGCCAGCAGCTTGGGAGTGGCTGGGGCCAACGTCCTGACTTTC
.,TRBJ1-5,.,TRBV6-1,CASSEALRDQPQHF,TGTGCCAGCAGTGAAGCGTTGCGGGATCAGCCCCAGCATTTT